This T cell receptor beta chain came from a study of T cells in Graves' hyperthyroidism and ophthalmopathy. Findings of the study overall: Blood also held most thyroid clonotypes expanded beyond 0.001.

This CDR3 is 15 amino acids long. Between the trimmed V and J ends, which lost 2 bases and 5 bases, there was a span of 16 bases. Looked up from germline, CDR1 is DFQATT and CDR2 is SNEGSKA (reference sequence). Blood from later-ophthalmopathy patients was taken at first hyperthyroidism diagnosis. TCR beta CDR3 sequences were amplified from RNA transcripts. A first-round RT-PCR of the TCR CDR3 used the HTBI primer set. TCRdb recomputed calls from the multiplex PCR reads with MiXCR, one row per CDR3 protein. The data hold about 360,000 distinct CDR3 sequences, with 13% observed a single time. This clonotype was counted only a few times. Its antigen remains unknown.

What was sequenced was blood. The chain joins TRBV20-1 to TRBJ2-1; weak D call: TRBD2 (6 bases). The sequence came from a man aged 25 to 40 with Graves' hyperthyroidism that later progressed to Graves' ophthalmopathy. The CDR3 DNA is TGCAGTGCTAGACCCTCAGGGCTAGCGAACAATGAGCAGTTCTTC. Residues: CSARPSGLANNEQFF.